This T cell receptor beta chain was recorded in a study of T cell changes during pregnancy in multiple sclerosis. Sequencing used immunoSEQ multiplex PCR; TCRdb keeps in-frame clones, though not all of them. The table has around 24,000 clones, about 89% seen once; the top ten hold about an eighth. This clonotype was obtained from a female donor in good health, enrolled as a control in a pregnancy study. The material sequenced was CD8+ T cells from peripheral blood mononuclear cells, taken in the first trimester of pregnancy.

CDR3 sequence (DNA): TGCACCAGCAGCCAAGAAGGAGAGGGAGGAAGGGGCACTGAAGCTTTCTTT. Its protein is CTSSQEGEGGRGTEAFF. This rearrangement joins TRBV1 to TRBJ1-1. TRBV1 is annotated as a pseudogene. The CDR3 consists of 17 residues.